One sample yielded the 25 T cell receptor beta chains listed below, sequenced in a study of blood T cell repertoires in COVID-19. Profiled with immunoSEQ multiplex PCR; TCRdb holds only in-frame clones, not every one. The sample lists about 44,000 clones, roughly 87% occurring once. The source material was peripheral blood. The receptors derive from a woman of 80 years or more in a cohort sampled during active or convalescent COVID-19.

The chain uses TRBV24-1 and TRBJ1-2, with D possibly matching TRBD1 (6 bases). V was pared by 1 base and J by 5 bases, with 25 bases between. CDR1 is KGHDR, CDR2 SFDVKD, per germline. This CDR3 region has 19 residues. The CDR3 region is CATSDLAPPYRDLGYGYTF. In DNA form, the CDR3 reads TGTGCCACCAGTGATTTAGCCCCCCCGTACAGGGATCTGGGTTATGGCTACACCTTC.

This chain uses TRBV11-2 with TRBJ1-6, with 9 bases identical to TRBD1. The germline V gene has CDR1 SGHAT and CDR2 FQNNGV. V was clipped by 2 bases and J by 10 bases; unmatched bases: 12. The CDR3 extends over 17 amino acids. CDR3 loop: CASSLRILGQGESPLHF. The CDR3 bases are TGTGCCAGCAGCTTACGGATTCTGGGACAGGGTGAATCACCCCTCCACTTT.

The count of this clone is one. The rearrangement joins TRBV11-3 to TRBJ2-3; TRBD2 aligns across 11 bases. Germline-derived CDR1 and CDR2 are SGHNT and YENEEA. Germline trimming cut 5 bases from V and 5 bases from J; bases unmatched to any gene: 3. This CDR3 contains 14 residues. CDR3: CASSVGLAGDTQYF. The CDR3 DNA is TGTGCCAGCAGCGTAGGACTAGCGGGAGATACGCAGTATTTT.

The genes are TRBV4-3 and TRBJ1-3, with 7 bases fitting TRBD1. The ends lost 0 bases at V and 3 bases at J; junction bases unmatched: 8. The CDR3 consists of 17 residues. The germline V gene encodes CDR1 LGHNA and CDR2 YSLEER. The CDR3 region is CASSQESQQGFGNTIYF. As DNA, the CDR3 is TGCGCCAGCAGCCAAGAAAGTCAACAGGGGTTTGGAAACACCATATATTTT.

The chain links TRBV5-6 to TRBJ2-1, with D possibly matching TRBD2 (6 bases). Deletions cut 2 bases from V and 2 bases from J, with 14 bases between. Germline V gives CDR1 SGHDT, CDR2 YYEEEE. The CDR3 covers 16 residues. CDR3: CASSFTLEGPYNEQFF. The DNA of the CDR3 is TGTGCCAGCAGCTTTACGCTGGAGGGGCCCTACAATGAGCAGTTCTTC.

The chain links TRBV12-5 to TRBJ2-3; 9 nucleotides agree with TRBD1. The CDR3 consists of 16 residues. The germline V gene has CDR1 LGHNT and CDR2 FRNRAP. Trimming took 5 bases from V and 5 from J; bases not matched to a gene: 11. The CDR3 DNA reads TGTGCTAGTGGTCCCAGAGGGACAGGGAGGGGAGATACGCAGTATTTT. Translating it yields CASGPRGTGRGDTQYF.

This chain uses TRBV4-2 with TRBJ1-2; 11 bases are a match to TRBD1. Trimming took 4 bases from V and 3 from J; bases not matched to a gene: 4. The CDR3 is 15 residues long. Germline V gives CDR1 LGHNA, CDR2 YNFKEQ. CDR3 DNA sequence: TGTGCCAGCAGCCGCAAGGGACAGGGGGACTATGGCTACACCTTC. Its translation: CASSRKGQGDYGYTF.

The V call is TRBV7-9, the J call TRBJ2-5; 8 positions match TRBD2. Germline assignment: CDR1 SEHNR and CDR2 FQNEAQ (reference sequence). The CDR3 has 15 amino acids. J lost 2 bases, V lost 5 bases, and 7 bases had no gene match. The DNA of the CDR3 is TGTGCCAGCAGCCACCGAGCGGGGGTGCAAGAGACCCAGTACTTC. The encoded protein is CASSHRAGVQETQYF.

The chain employs TRBV4-3 and TRBJ1-2; TRBD1 might be the D (5 bases). V lost 3 bases and J 8 bases, leaving 13 bases between the germline ends. Germline CDR1 and CDR2: LGHNA and YSLEER. This CDR3 region has 13 residues. This CDR3 reads CASSQSGAAGYTF. The CDR3 nucleotides are TGCGCCAGCAGCCAGAGCGGGGCAGCGGGCTACACCTTC.

The chain carries TRBV2 and TRBJ1-5; maybe TRBD1 (6 bases). The V gene lost 5 bases and the J gene lost 2 bases, with 13 bases spanning the gap. Germline CDR1 and CDR2: SNHLY and FYNNEI. The CDR3 has 15 residues. The CDR3 sequence: CASSQDSLRNQPQHF. CDR3 DNA: TGTGCCAGCAGTCAGGACAGCCTTCGCAATCAGCCCCAGCATTTT.

The rearrangement joins TRBV3-1 (or the pseudogene TRBV3-2) to TRBJ2-3; D is perhaps TRBD2 (7 bases). Trimming shortened V by 3 bases and J by 3 bases, and 13 bases separated the two germline ends. This CDR3 spans 15 amino acids. CDR1 and CDR2 from the germline V gene are LGHDT and YNNKEL (reference sequence). This CDR3 reads CASSHSGGRTDTQYF. The CDR3 DNA follows: TGTGCCAGCAGCCATTCGGGGGGCAGGACAGATACGCAGTATTTT.

The J gene is TRBJ2-2, the V gene TRBV5-1, with TRBD1 as a possible D gene (6 bases). Trimming took 2 bases from V and 5 from J, leaving 13 bases between them. Germline assignment: CDR1 SGHRS and CDR2 YFSETQ. This CDR3 spans 15 amino acids. CDR3 sequence (DNA): TGCGCCAGCAGCTTCAGGGACACGGGAACCGGGGAGCTGTTTTTT. This sequence encodes CASSFRDTGTGELFF. Full variable domain (missing parts from reference TRBV5-1 and TRBJ2-2): KAGVTQTPRYLIKTRGQQVTLSCSPISGHRSVSWYQQTPGQGLQFLFEYFSETQRNKGNFPGRFSGRQFSNSRSEMNVSTLELGDSALYLCASSFRDTGTGELFFGEGSRLTVL.

V usage is TRBV6-2 or TRBV6-3 and J usage is TRBJ2-7; unclear D gene. Germline V lookup: CDR1 MNHEY, CDR2 SVGEGT. The CDR3 totals 12 residues. V was cut by 5 bases and J by 7 bases, with 12 bases left in between. The CDR3 spells CASSTPTEEQYF. As DNA, the CDR3 is TGTGCCAGCAGTACCCCCACAGAAGAGCAGTACTTC.

The chain combines TRBV19 with TRBJ2-1; 15 bases are a match to TRBD2. Trimming removed 8 bases from V and 8 bases from J; junction bases left unmatched: 1. CDR1 LNHDA and CDR2 SQIVND come from the germline V gene (reference sequence). The CDR3 is made up of 13 amino acids. CDR3 loop: CASRTSGGDEQFF. CDR3 sequence (DNA): TGTGCCAGTCGGACTAGCGGGGGGGATGAGCAGTTCTTC.

The chain recombines TRBV11-3 with TRBJ1-3; TRBD1 might be the D (6 bases). This CDR3 has 17 amino acids. The germline V and J ends were trimmed by 2 bases and 0 bases, with 14 bases remaining between them. The germline gives CDR1 SGHNT, CDR2 YENEEA. The CDR3: CASSLFPTGRSGNTIYF. The CDR3 bases are TGTGCCAGCAGCTTATTCCCCACAGGGCGCTCTGGAAACACCATATATTTT.

The genes are TRBV9 and TRBJ1-6, with no clear D. V was shortened by 0 bases and J by 8 bases, with 9 bases between the two germline ends. The CDR3 extends over 14 amino acids. CDR1 SGDLS and CDR2 YYNGEE come from the germline V gene. The CDR3: CASSVGGTHSPLHF. The CDR3 DNA reads TGTGCCAGCAGCGTAGGCGGAACCCATTCACCCCTCCACTTT.

V and J are TRBV25-1 and TRBJ2-1; 8 bases map to TRBD2. The CDR3 runs to 18 residues. J was trimmed by 1 base and V by 1 base; bases with no gene match: 9. Germline CDR1 MGHDK, CDR2 SYGVNS. CDR3 region: CASSELGSGRMSYNEQFF. For the CDR3, the DNA is TGTGCCAGCAGTGAATTGGGGAGCGGGAGAATGTCCTACAATGAGCAGTTCTTC.

This chain joins TRBV19 and TRBJ2-1, with 8 bases lining up with TRBD2. The CDR3 has 18 residues. V was pared by 4 bases and J by 4 bases, with 15 bases of the junction left unmatched. CDR1 and CDR2 from the germline V gene are LNHDA and SQIVND (reference sequence). Here the CDR3 DNA reads TGTGCCAGTAGTAAGGGCTACCCGGGGGGGGCCCCTTACAATGAGCAGTTCTTC. The encoded protein is CASSKGYPGGAPYNEQFF.

As to this clone: The junction differs from germline at one of its ends, possibly a read error. The chain has TRBV11-3 and TRBJ2-1; D is perhaps TRBD2 (5 bases). This CDR3 is 13 amino acids long. CDR1 is SGHNT, CDR2 YENEEA, per germline. The CDR3 sequence is CASTLKRRNEQFF. The CDR3 bases are TGTGCCAGCACCTTAAAGCGGAGAAATGAGCAGTTCTTC.

This clone has a single count. The chain has TRBV2 and TRBJ2-1, with 9 bases identical to TRBD2. Germline loops: CDR1 SNHLY, CDR2 FYNNEI. There are 15 residues in the CDR3. Trimming took 6 bases from V and 4 from J; bases not matched to a gene: 7. For the CDR3, the DNA is TGTGCCAGCAGGGAGGGACTAGCTACTTACAATGAGCAGTTCTTC. It codes for CASREGLATYNEQFF.

The chain combines TRBV7-2 with TRBJ2-7; 8 nucleotides line up with TRBD2. Germline lookup yields CDR1 SGHTA and CDR2 FQGNSA. The CDR3 runs 16 residues. The J segment lost 7 bases and the V segment lost 5 bases, leaving 16 bases of the junction unmatched. In DNA, the CDR3 is TGTGCCAGCAGCGCGTCTAGCGGGTCTTTTTCGCGGGAGCAGTACTTC. It codes for CASSASSGSFSREQYF.

The chain links TRBV27 to TRBJ2-7; TRBD2 agrees at 9 bases. CDR3 length: 16 residues. The V segment lost 4 bases and the J segment 6 bases; nucleotides outside the gene matches: 13. Germline loops: CDR1 MNHEY, CDR2 SMNVEV (reference sequence). In DNA, the CDR3 is TGTGCCAGCAGTTCACCCCTCTTGCGGGAGGGCCGCGAGCAGTACTTC. This translates into CASSSPLLREGREQYF.

This sequence joins TRBV13 and TRBJ2-1; 11 nucleotides line up with TRBD2. CDR1 is PRHDT and CDR2 is FYEKMQ in the germline V gene (reference sequence). The V and J ends lost 5 bases and 2 bases, in that order; junction bases with no gene match: 5. CDR3 length: 16 amino acids. The CDR3 sequence is CASSDASGRTYNEQFF. In DNA form, the CDR3 reads TGTGCCAGCAGCGACGCTAGCGGGAGGACCTACAATGAGCAGTTCTTC.

The V call is TRBV5-1, the J call TRBJ2-5; the D is unclear. The ends were cut back, 2 bases at V and 3 bases at J, with 2 bases in the middle. Germline loops: CDR1 SGHRS, CDR2 YFSETQ. The CDR3 loop spans 11 amino acids. CDR3: CASSFKETQYF. The CDR3 DNA follows: TGCGCCAGCAGCTTCAAAGAGACCCAGTACTTC.

The J gene is TRBJ2-7, the V gene TRBV4-2; 9 bases agree with TRBD2. After removal of 0 bases from V and 4 bases from J, the junction contained 4 bases not matched to a gene. This CDR3 is 15 amino acids long. CDR1 and CDR2 (germline): LGHNA, YNFKEQ. The CDR3 reads CASSQDSSGNYEQYF. DNA for the CDR3: TGTGCCAGCAGCCAAGACTCTAGCGGGAATTACGAGCAGTACTTC.